This T cell receptor (beta chain) was retrieved from a study of blood T cell repertoires in COVID-19 (TCRdb year 2020). Regarding the complete study: The collaborator samples originated in the United States, Italy and Spain and spanned the acute and convalescent phases of COVID-19. Sample metadata almost always included a de-identified subject ID, COVID-19 status, age in years and sex. The samples were drawn from two sources: the first 160 participants of the ongoing ImmuneRACE study, and 1,200 or so subjects contributed by 6 global collaborators. Subjects who had been exposed to COVID-19, were actively infected with it, or had recovered from it provided the deeply sampled blood TCRbeta repertoires that made up the dataset. The prospective study material was composed of cDNA or gDNA derived from T cells, B-cell-depleted T cells, or PBMCs. Where HLA class I and class II types were available, the types were taken from metadata supplied by the sample provider, not from assay-based typing. A freely available public database, intended as a resource for researchers studying the immune response to SARS-CoV-2, is where the repertoires were released. The investigation overall reported the following: The quantity of clinical and demographic metadata differed by source and by participant and was supplied without curation.

Participants in the prospective study were enrolled through a virtual design, were aged about 18 to 89 years, and lived in 24 United States geographic areas. Cohort assignment in the prospective study relied on participant-reported clinical history from a screening survey and a study questionnaire. Mobile phlebotomists in the prospective study collected whole blood, serum and a nasopharyngeal or oropharyngeal swab from every participant. Over a roughly 2-month period, participants in the prospective study had the option of providing additional blood draws and questionnaires. Before DNA extraction, prospective study blood samples were shipped either frozen or at room temperature. About this clone: There is no known antigen for this receptor. No base quality values were provided; no much bigger clone lies one nucleotide off.

The immunoSEQ Assay, a bias-controlled multiplex PCR, was used to amplify TCRbeta CDR3 regions from genomic DNA. For the original study's pipeline: Within the assay, amplification of reference gene primers was used to estimate how many nucleated cells each sample contained. To quantify the absolute abundance of each unique TCRbeta CDR3 rearrangement, sequence reads were collapsed and filtered. For each sample, productive Simpson clonality was calculated as the square root of Simpson's diversity index over productive rearrangements. The clones in this table, taken by TCRdb from immuneACCESS, are in-frame only. Not every clone is retained; where verified, under half of the shortfall comes from an unresolved V gene, and the cause of the rest is unknown. V, J and clone size are those of that table, while D and trimming were read from the DNA. This sample lists about 200,000 clones; around 86% were detected once. Of the sample, 3.5% to 4% is held by the ten largest clones.

From the cysteine through the phenylalanine, the CDR3 covers 13 amino acids. The CDR3 DNA has 39 bases and is translated from base 1. The germline V gene supplies CDR1 SQVTM and CDR2 ANQGSEA. V sheds 4 bases and J sheds 6 bases, leaving 12 bases between their ends. Sequencing used PBMCs or T cells enriched from blood (not recorded which). The V and J genes are TRBV29-1 and TRBJ1-4; matching of 5 bases hints at TRBD1 as the D gene. This clonotype was sampled from a woman between 35 and 50 years old with acute COVID-19. For the CDR3, the sequence is CSVVRGEDEKLFF. The sequenced DNA is TGCAGCGTTGTTCGGGGGGAGGATGAAAAACTGTTTTTT.